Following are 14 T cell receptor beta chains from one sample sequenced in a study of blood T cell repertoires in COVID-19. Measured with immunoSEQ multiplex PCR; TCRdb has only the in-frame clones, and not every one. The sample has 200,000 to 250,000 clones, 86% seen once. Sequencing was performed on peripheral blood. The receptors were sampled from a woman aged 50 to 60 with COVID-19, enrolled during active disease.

As DNA, the CDR3 is TGTGCCAGCAGTTACTCGTTATCGGGGAATGAGCAGTTCTTC. Translating gives CASSYSLSGNEQFF. This sequence joins TRBV6-5 and TRBJ2-1; tentative D call: TRBD2 (5 bases). This CDR3 comprises 14 residues. Trimming removed 0 bases at V and 7 bases at J, with 10 bases between. Germline V gene data show CDR1 as MNHEY and CDR2 as SVGAGI.

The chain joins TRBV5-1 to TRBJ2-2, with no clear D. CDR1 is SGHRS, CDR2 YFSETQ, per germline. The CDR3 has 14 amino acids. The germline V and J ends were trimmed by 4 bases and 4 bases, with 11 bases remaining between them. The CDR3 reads CASSPPVATGELFF. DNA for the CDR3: TGCGCCAGCAGCCCCCCTGTAGCCACCGGGGAGCTGTTTTTT.

The CDR3 nucleotides read TGTGCCAGCAGCATCCTCGGGGGGTATCAGCCCCAGCATTTT. This translates into CASSILGGYQPQHF. V and J are TRBV5-8 and TRBJ1-5; D is possibly TRBD1 (5 bases). Germline CDR1 reads SGHTS; CDR2 reads YDEGEE. V was shortened by 4 bases and J by 5 bases, with 13 bases between the two germline ends. This CDR3 comprises 14 residues.

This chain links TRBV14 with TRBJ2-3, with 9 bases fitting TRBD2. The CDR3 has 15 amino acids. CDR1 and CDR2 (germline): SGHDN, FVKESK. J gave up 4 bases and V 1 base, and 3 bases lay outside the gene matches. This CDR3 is CASSQVGLAADTQYF. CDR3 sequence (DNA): TGTGCCAGCAGCCAAGTGGGACTAGCTGCAGATACGCAGTATTTT. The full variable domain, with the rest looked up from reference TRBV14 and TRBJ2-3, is EAGVTQFPSHSVIEKGQTVTLRCDPISGHDNLYWYRRVMGKEIKFLLHFVKESKQDESGMPNNRFLAERTGGTYSTLKVQPAELEDSGVYFCASSQVGLAADTQYFGPGTRLTVL.

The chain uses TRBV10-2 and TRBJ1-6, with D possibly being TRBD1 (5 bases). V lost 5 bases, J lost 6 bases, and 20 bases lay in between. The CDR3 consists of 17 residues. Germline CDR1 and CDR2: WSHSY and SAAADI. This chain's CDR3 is CASSQNLKTVINSPLHF. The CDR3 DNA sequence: TGCGCCAGCAGTCAGAATCTAAAGACAGTGATTAATTCACCCCTCCACTTT.

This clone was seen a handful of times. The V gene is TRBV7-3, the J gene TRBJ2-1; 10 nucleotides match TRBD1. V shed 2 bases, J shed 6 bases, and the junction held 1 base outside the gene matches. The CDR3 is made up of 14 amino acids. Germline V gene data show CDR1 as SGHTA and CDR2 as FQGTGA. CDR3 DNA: TGTGCCAGCAGCTTAGACAGGGGGCTCAATGAGCAGTTCTTC. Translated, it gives CASSLDRGLNEQFF.

The CDR3 nucleotides are TGTGCCAGCAGTACCGATGCGCAGACCCAGTACTTC. Protein product: CASSTDAQTQYF. The gene calls are TRBV28 and TRBJ2-5; D is unclear. The CDR3 extends over 12 amino acids. The germline gives CDR1 MDHEN, CDR2 SYDVKM. V was clipped by 5 bases and J by 6 bases, with 10 bases between them.

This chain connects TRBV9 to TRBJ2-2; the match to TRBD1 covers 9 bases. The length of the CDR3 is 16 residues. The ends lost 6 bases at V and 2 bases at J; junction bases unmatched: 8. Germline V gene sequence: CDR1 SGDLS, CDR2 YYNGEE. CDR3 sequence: CASTSGTGINTGELFF. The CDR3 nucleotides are TGTGCCAGCACCTCCGGGACAGGGATAAACACCGGGGAGCTGTTTTTT.

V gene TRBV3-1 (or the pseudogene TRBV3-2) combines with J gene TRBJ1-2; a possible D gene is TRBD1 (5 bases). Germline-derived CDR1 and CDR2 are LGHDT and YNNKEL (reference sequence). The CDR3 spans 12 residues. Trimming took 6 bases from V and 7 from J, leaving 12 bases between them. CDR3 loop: CASRGTNGGYTF. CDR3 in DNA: TGTGCCAGCAGGGGGACTAATGGTGGCTACACCTTC.

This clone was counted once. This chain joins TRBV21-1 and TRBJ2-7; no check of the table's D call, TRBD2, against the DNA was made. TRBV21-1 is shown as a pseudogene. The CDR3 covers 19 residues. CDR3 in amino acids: CASSTPEGKRAAHSYEQYV. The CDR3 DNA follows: TGTGCCAGCAGCACCCCGGAGGGGAAACGAGCGGCTCACTCCTACGAGCAGTACGTC.

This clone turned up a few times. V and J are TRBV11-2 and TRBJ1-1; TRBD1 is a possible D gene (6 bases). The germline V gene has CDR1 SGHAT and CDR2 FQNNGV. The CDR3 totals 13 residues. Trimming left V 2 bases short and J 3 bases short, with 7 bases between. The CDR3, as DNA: TGTGCCAGCAGCTTACAGGGGTACACTGAAGCTTTCTTT. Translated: CASSLQGYTEAFF.

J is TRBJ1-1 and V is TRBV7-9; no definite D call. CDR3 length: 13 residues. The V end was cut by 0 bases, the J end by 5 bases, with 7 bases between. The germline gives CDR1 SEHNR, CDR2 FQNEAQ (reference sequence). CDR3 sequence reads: CASSLASGTEAFF. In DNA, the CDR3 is TGTGCCAGCAGCTTAGCGTCGGGGACTGAAGCTTTCTTT.

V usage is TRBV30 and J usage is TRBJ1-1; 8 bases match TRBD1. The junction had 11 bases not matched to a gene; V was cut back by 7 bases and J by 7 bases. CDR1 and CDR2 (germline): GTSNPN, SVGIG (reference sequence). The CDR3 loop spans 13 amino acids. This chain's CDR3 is CAFRPTGENEAFF. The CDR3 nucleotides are TGTGCCTTCCGCCCGACAGGGGAAAATGAAGCTTTCTTT.

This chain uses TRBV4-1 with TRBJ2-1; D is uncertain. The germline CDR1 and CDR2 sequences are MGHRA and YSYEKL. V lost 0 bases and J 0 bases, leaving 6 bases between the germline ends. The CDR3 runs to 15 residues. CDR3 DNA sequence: TGCGCCAGCAGCCAAGACATGAGCTCCTACAATGAGCAGTTCTTC. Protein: CASSQDMSSYNEQFF.